These 24 T cell receptor beta chains came from one sample sequenced in a study of blood T cell repertoires in COVID-19. Clones were sequenced by immunoSEQ multiplex PCR, and TCRdb holds only the in-frame ones, with some missing. The sample lists some 380,000 clones; about 89% were seen once. Sequencing used PBMCs or T cells enriched from blood (not recorded which). The receptor set was obtained from a man aged 30 to 45 who had recovered from COVID-19.

The rearrangement links TRBV19 to TRBJ1-1; the D is unclear. V was pared by 4 bases and J by 4 bases, with 4 bases between. The length of the CDR3 is 11 residues. CDR1 and CDR2 (germline): LNHDA, SQIVND (reference sequence). The DNA of the CDR3 is TGTGCCAGTAGTACCATCACTGAAGCTTTCTTT. It specifies CASSTITEAFF.

This chain links TRBV6-4 with TRBJ2-7, with 11 bases matching TRBD2. The trim removed 0 bases at V and 3 bases at J, leaving 10 bases unmatched. Germline V lookup: CDR1 MRHNA, CDR2 SNTAGT. The CDR3 loop spans 18 amino acids. The DNA of the CDR3 is TGTGCCAGCAGTGACTCATTTGCTAGCGGGGGGTCCCGCTACGAGCAGTACTTC. Protein: CASSDSFASGGSRYEQYF.

J is TRBJ1-4 and V is TRBV5-1, with 10 bases matching TRBD1. This CDR3 is built from 15 residues. Germline CDR1 is SGHRS and CDR2 is YFSETQ. The V and J ends lost 0 bases and 7 bases, in that order; junction bases with no gene match: 3. CDR3 region: CASSLGGTGVEKLFF. The CDR3 DNA sequence: TGCGCCAGCAGCTTGGGAGGGACAGGGGTTGAAAAACTGTTTTTT. Variable domain in full (rest from reference TRBV5-1 and TRBJ1-4): KAGVTQTPRYLIKTRGQQVTLSCSPISGHRSVSWYQQTPGQGLQFLFEYFSETQRNKGNFPGRFSGRQFSNSRSEMNVSTLELGDSALYLCASSLGGTGVEKLFFGSGTQLSVL.

This chain connects TRBV2 to TRBJ1-2; D perhaps matches TRBD1 (5 bases). The CDR3 extends over 13 amino acids. V was pared by 10 bases and J by 2 bases, with 14 bases between. Germline CDR1 is SNHLY and CDR2 is FYNNEI. CDR3 loop: CANIQGFNYGYTF. The CDR3, as DNA: TGTGCCAACATTCAGGGATTCAACTATGGCTACACCTTC.

The rearrangement links TRBV7-8 to TRBJ2-7; TRBD2 is a possible D gene (6 bases). The germline V and J ends were trimmed by 4 bases and 4 bases, with 20 bases remaining between them. This CDR3 comprises 16 residues. Germline loops: CDR1 SGHVS, CDR2 FQNEAQ. Here the CDR3 reads CASSYGGYMGHYEQYF. In DNA form, the CDR3 reads TGTGCCAGCAGCTATGGGGGGTATATGGGCCATTACGAGCAGTACTTC.

V and J are TRBV5-6 and TRBJ1-2, with D uncertain. V gave up 4 bases and J gave up 3 bases, with 16 bases separating them. Germline loops: CDR1 SGHDT, CDR2 YYEEEE. The CDR3 sequence is 15 residues long. In DNA, the CDR3 is TGTGCCAGCAGCAGGGCGGGCAGGTTGGACTATGGCTACACCTTC. Protein sequence: CASSRAGRLDYGYTF.

This chain links TRBV12-3 or TRBV12-4 with TRBJ1-5; TRBD1 might be the D (6 bases). Trimming removed 6 bases at V and 7 bases at J, with 13 bases between. The CDR3 runs 13 residues. CDR3 DNA: TGTGCCAGCAGCCAACAGGGAGAACAGCCCCAGCATTTT. This gives the protein CASSQQGEQPQHF.

V and J are TRBV19 and TRBJ1-5; the match to TRBD1 covers 8 bases. CDR1 is LNHDA and CDR2 is SQIVND in the germline V gene (reference sequence). Losses at the gene ends were 10 bases for V and 4 bases for J; bases not matched to a gene: 9. The CDR3 is 14 residues long. The CDR3 DNA reads TGTGCCACATCCGACGGACAGGGAAATCAGCCCCAGCATTTT. This gives the protein CATSDGQGNQPQHF.

The chain uses TRBV18 and TRBJ2-7; TRBD1 might be the D (5 bases). Germline CDR1 reads KGHSH; CDR2 reads LQKENI. There are 14 residues in the CDR3. With 2 bases removed from V and 7 bases from J, the gap between germline ends came to 15 bases. The CDR3 spells CASSPDSGSGEQYF. In DNA form, the CDR3 reads TGTGCCAGCTCACCAGACTCAGGGTCGGGTGAGCAGTACTTC.

V gene TRBV6-5 combines with J gene TRBJ1-2; 11 positions agree with TRBD1. The CDR3 loop spans 13 amino acids. From germline, CDR1 is MNHEY and CDR2 SVGAGI. The trim removed 8 bases at V and 6 bases at J, leaving 5 bases unmatched. The CDR3 DNA is TGTGCCAGCGAAGGGGACAGGGGGAATGGCTACACCTTC. Translation gives CASEGDRGNGYTF.

The chain employs TRBV7-2 and TRBJ1-5; 10 nucleotides match TRBD1. CDR1 is SGHTA, CDR2 FQGNSA, per germline. The CDR3 is made up of 14 amino acids. J lost 4 bases, V lost 4 bases, and 1 base had no gene match. CDR3 sequence (DNA): TGTGCCAGCAGCTGGGGACAGGGGAATCAGCCCCAGCATTTT. Residues: CASSWGQGNQPQHF.

The chain links TRBV7-8 to TRBJ1-2; no reliable D call. CDR1 SGHVS and CDR2 FQNEAQ come from the germline V gene. V gave up 1 base and J gave up 1 base, with 7 bases separating them. The CDR3 loop spans 14 amino acids. Here the CDR3 DNA reads TGTGCCAGCAGCTTAGGTGGGAGTAACTATGGCTACACCTTC. It yields the protein CASSLGGSNYGYTF.

The count of this clone is one. The CDR3: CASSLRLAGGNSYNEQFF. CDR3 coding DNA: TGTGCCAGCAGCTTGCGACTAGCGGGGGGGAACTCCTACAATGAGCAGTTCTTC. The chain employs TRBV5-4 and TRBJ2-1; TRBD2 aligns across 14 bases. The CDR3 spans 18 residues. Germline loops: CDR1 SGHNT, CDR2 YYREEE (reference sequence). J gave up 0 bases and V 1 base, and 3 bases lay outside the gene matches.

The rearrangement links TRBV20-1 to TRBJ2-3; no clear D. This CDR3 comprises 15 residues. CDR1 and CDR2 (germline): DFQATT, SNEGSKA (reference sequence). The V and J ends lost 3 bases and 5 bases respectively, with 18 bases between them. The CDR3 region is CSASGPTQNRDTQYF. DNA for the CDR3: TGCAGTGCTAGTGGACCAACACAGAACAGAGATACGCAGTATTTT.

The chain combines TRBV25-1 with TRBJ2-7, with 7 positions matching TRBD1. Trimming cost V 4 bases and J 2 bases; bases outside gene matches: 5. The CDR3 extends over 14 amino acids. Germline lookup yields CDR1 MGHDK and CDR2 SYGVNS. CDR3 sequence (DNA): TGTGCCAGCAGTGGCCGACAGGGCCCCTACGAGCAGTACTTC. Translated: CASSGRQGPYEQYF.

This clone was observed a handful of times. The chain joins TRBV10-2 to TRBJ1-4; D is unresolved. The germline V and J ends were trimmed by 2 bases and 0 bases, with 10 bases remaining between them. Germline V CDR1 and CDR2: WSHSY, SAAADI. The CDR3 runs 16 residues. DNA of the CDR3: TGCGCCAGCAGTGAGAATGCGGTTGCAACTAATGAAAAACTGTTTTTT. Translation gives CASSENAVATNEKLFF.

This chain connects TRBV5-6 to TRBJ1-6; 9 nucleotides line up with TRBD1. J was trimmed by 10 bases and V by 4 bases; bases with no gene match: 9. CDR3 length equals 15 residues. Germline CDR1 SGHDT, CDR2 YYEEEE. CDR3 sequence (DNA): TGTGCCAGCAGCCTTCGGGACAGGGTGATCTCACCCCTCCACTTT. It yields the protein CASSLRDRVISPLHF.

The chain recombines TRBV20-1 with TRBJ1-1; 9 nucleotides align to TRBD1. V shed 3 bases and J 4 bases; nucleotides not matched to a gene: 9. The CDR3 spans 15 residues. Germline V gene data show CDR1 as DFQATT and CDR2 as SNEGSKA (reference sequence). DNA for the CDR3: TGCAGTGCTAGTGCCTTACAGGGGGCGGTCACTGAAGCTTTCTTT. Translated: CSASALQGAVTEAFF.

In its sample, this clone was seen a few times. This sequence joins TRBV3-1 (or the pseudogene TRBV3-2) and TRBJ1-1, with no clear D. V lost 4 bases and J lost 9, with 12 bases in between. The germline gives CDR1 LGHDT, CDR2 YNNKEL (reference sequence). The CDR3 covers 12 residues. In DNA, the CDR3 is TGTGCCAGCAGCCTGAGGGCGCAACAAGCTTTCTTT. Residues: CASSLRAQQAFF.

This chain joins TRBV30 and TRBJ2-7, with 8 bases lining up with TRBD2. Unmatched junction bases numbered 5, after V lost 2 bases and J lost 2 bases. CDR3 size: 14 residues. Germline CDR1 and CDR2: GTSNPN and SVGIG (reference sequence). The CDR3 sequence: CAWSRELAAYEQYF. The CDR3 DNA reads TGTGCCTGGAGTAGGGAACTAGCGGCCTACGAGCAGTACTTC.

The chain uses TRBV5-1 and TRBJ1-1; D uncertain. Between the trimmed V and J ends, which lost 4 bases and 11 bases, there was a span of 21 bases. Germline loops: CDR1 SGHRS, CDR2 YFSETQ. This CDR3 is 14 amino acids long. The CDR3 DNA follows: TGCGCCAGCAGCCTTGTTCGGACGGCCGGAGGGGCTTTCTTT. Its protein is CASSLVRTAGGAFF.

This chain uses TRBV6-2 or TRBV6-3 with TRBJ1-5; no firm D call. Between the trimmed V and J ends, which lost 4 bases and 6 bases, there was a span of 4 bases. Germline CDR1 and CDR2: MNHEY and SVGEGT. The CDR3 covers 11 residues. The CDR3 sequence: CASSSGQPQHF. As DNA, the CDR3 is TGTGCCAGCAGTTCGGGTCAGCCCCAGCATTTT.

V usage is TRBV29-1 and J usage is TRBJ1-2; 10 bases match TRBD1. CDR1 SQVTM and CDR2 ANQGSEA come from the germline V gene. CDR3 length: 11 amino acids. The CDR3 protein is CGTGAAYGYTF. In DNA, the CDR3 is TGCGGGACAGGGGCAGCTTATGGCTACACCTTC.

The chain couples TRBV28 to TRBJ1-6; unclear D gene. Between the trimmed V and J ends, which lost 7 bases and 7 bases, there was a span of 8 bases. Germline V gives CDR1 MDHEN, CDR2 SYDVKM. The CDR3 contains 12 residues. CDR3: CASTQTNSPLHF. CDR3 nucleotide sequence: TGTGCCAGCACTCAGACAAATTCACCCCTCCACTTT.